This TCR beta chain was observed in a study of T cell responses to AZD1222 COVID-19 vaccine. Worth noting for this clone: Its antigen is not known.

After removal of 5 bases from V and 6 bases from J, the junction contained 10 bases not matched to a gene. Per germline, CDR1 LNHDA and CDR2 SQIVND (reference sequence). The CDR3 loop spans 15 amino acids. Regarding the study as a whole: Spike-specific TCR breadth and depth rose after two AZD1222 doses. Donors skewed white British and female; clonal diversity was possibly underestimated.

TCRdb keeps only in-frame clones here, not all; method: immunoSEQ multiplex PCR. The data contain roughly 110,000 clones, around nine tenths of them singletons. Second doses at about 4 or about 12 weeks were pooled. This specimen was peripheral blood, taken 28 days after the second AZD1222 dose. The rearrangement links TRBV19 to TRBJ2-7; TRBD1 matches 10 bases. This TCR was recovered from an adult who received the AZD1222 COVID-19 vaccine. The CDR3 nucleotides are TGTGCCAGTAGTTTCACCGGGACAGGGGACGTCGAGCAGTACTTC. Translated, it gives CASSFTGTGDVEQYF.